The present entry profiles one TCR beta chain with its context. Its antigen is not yet known. Per-base qualities were not stored, and no clone one base away is much larger. The data originate from a study of T cell responses to AZD1222 COVID-19 vaccine (dated by TCRdb to about 2021). For the wider study: Because spike-specific TCR depth and breadth did not differ between the two schedules, AZD1222 recipients who got a second dose at roughly 4 weeks were pooled with those who got a second dose at roughly 12 weeks. TCR sequencing was performed for approximately 240 trial participants, of whom approximately 200 were given two doses of AZD1222 and approximately 25 were given two doses of MenACWY control vaccine. Trial participants were enrolled into age subgroups of 18-55, 56-69 and 70-plus years, which contained roughly 140, 27 and 60 TCR-sequenced participants, respectively.

The CDR3 regions of human TCRbeta chains were analyzed by immunosequencing. Processing in the source paper ran as follows. TCRs in the repertoires were compared against a reference library of SARS-CoV-2-specific TCRs that had been generated with the MIRA antigen-specificity platform. Breadth was defined as the fraction of unique TCRs that were SARS-CoV-2-associated, and depth was defined as the fraction of total T cells that were SARS-CoV-2-associated. Using the MIRA data, every spike-specific TCR was mapped to the spike region that the TCR reacted to and assigned to either a CD4 or a CD8 class. Log10-transformed breadth and depth values were compared by one-way ANOVA with Sidak's multiple comparisons tests. Entries here come from immuneACCESS through TCRdb and include only in-frame sequences with V and J called. Some clones fail to appear in such tables; in the studies checked, an unresolved V gene covers under half of the shortfall, and the cause of the remainder is unknown. The D gene and trimming were derived from the DNA, and the V and J assignments and clone size from that table. The sample has 120,000 or so clones on record, 87% of them singletons. Of the sample, 1.5% is held by the ten largest clones.

Trimming takes 3 bases from V and 2 bases from J, and the germline ends sit 20 bases apart. Looking up the germline V gene (reference sequence) yields CDR1 MNHEY and CDR2 SMNVEV. The CDR3 holds 17 amino acids from the cysteine to the phenylalanine. The read is trimmed to its CDR3 DNA, 51 bases read in frame from base 1. Reading the label with the study, this specimen's time point is: baseline before first vaccination. Vaccinee samples were obtained from the UK trials COV001 and COV002, which included a single-blind randomized controlled phase 2/3 trial of AZD1222 (ChAdOx1 nCoV-19) in healthy adults. For TCRbeta chain sequencing, PBMC samples from trial participants were taken at day 0 and at day 28 after the second dose. What the study reported, not specific to this receptor: Reportedly, almost half of the unique spike-specific TCRs recognized epitopes lying outside the regions that are mutated in the B.1.351 and B.1.1.7 variants. Spike-specific TCR breadth and depth rose significantly after two AZD1222 doses compared with day 0 and with MenACWY recipients. Conclusions about previously exposed vaccinees were limited because only six or seven AZD1222 recipients were SARS-CoV-2 seropositive at baseline. No day 14 peak-response samples were available, so repertoires were characterized only after the peak T cell response. Participants were mostly white British, with more females than males. The authors suggested clonal diversity may have been underestimated. In the small 56-69-year group, the increase in depth fell short of significance, most likely because of low power. Vaccine-associated CD4 TCRs spanned the whole spike protein, with dominant responses in regions 160-218 and 743-854.

The chain joins TRBV27 to TRBJ2-7; matching of 6 bases hints at TRBD2 as the D gene. The input for sequencing was peripheral blood, taken on day 0 of AZD1222 vaccination. The clonotype originates from an adult in good health. The DNA sequence is given as TGTGCCAGCAGTTTGCTCTCTCGGGACTCAGGCCCCTACGAGCAGTACTTC. It encodes CASSLLSRDSGPYEQYF.